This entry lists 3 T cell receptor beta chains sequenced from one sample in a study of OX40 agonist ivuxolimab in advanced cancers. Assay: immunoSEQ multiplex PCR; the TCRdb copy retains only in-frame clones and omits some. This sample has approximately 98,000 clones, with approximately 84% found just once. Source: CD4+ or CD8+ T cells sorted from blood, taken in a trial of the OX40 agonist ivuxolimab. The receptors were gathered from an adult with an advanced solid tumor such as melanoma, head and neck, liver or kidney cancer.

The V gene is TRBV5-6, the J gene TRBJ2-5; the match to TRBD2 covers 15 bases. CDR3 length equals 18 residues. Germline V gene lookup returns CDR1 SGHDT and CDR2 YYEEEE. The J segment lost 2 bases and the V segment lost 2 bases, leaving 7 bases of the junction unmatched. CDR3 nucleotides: TGTGCCAGCAGCTTTCGGACTAGCGGGAGGGCGGGGCAAGAGACCCAGTACTTC. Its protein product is CASSFRTSGRAGQETQYF.

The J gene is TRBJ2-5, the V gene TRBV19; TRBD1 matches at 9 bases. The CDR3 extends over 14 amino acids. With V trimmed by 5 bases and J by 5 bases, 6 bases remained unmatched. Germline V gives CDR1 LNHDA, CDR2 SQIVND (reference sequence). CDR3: CASSSTGGVETQYF. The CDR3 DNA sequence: TGTGCCAGTAGTTCGACAGGGGGAGTCGAGACCCAGTACTTC.

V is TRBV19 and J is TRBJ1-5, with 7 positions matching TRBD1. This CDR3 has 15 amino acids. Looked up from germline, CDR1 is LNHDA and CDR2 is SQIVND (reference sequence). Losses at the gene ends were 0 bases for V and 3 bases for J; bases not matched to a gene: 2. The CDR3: CASSIEGQPNQPQHF. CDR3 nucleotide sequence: TGTGCCAGTAGTATAGAGGGACAGCCCAATCAGCCCCAGCATTTT.